Following are 21 T cell receptor beta chains from one sample sequenced in a study of blood T cell repertoires in COVID-19. Clones were read by immunoSEQ multiplex PCR, and TCRdb kept only the in-frame ones, dropping some. The table shows around 110,000 clones, with roughly 78% occurring only once. The sample consisted of peripheral blood. These receptors were taken from a man aged 55 to 70 with active or convalescent COVID-19.

The chain combines TRBV7-2 with TRBJ2-7; TRBD2 agrees at 13 bases. The CDR3 covers 15 residues. Trimming at V came to 5 bases and at J to 5 bases, leaving 6 bases not matched to a gene. Germline loops: CDR1 SGHTA, CDR2 FQGNSA. CDR3 coding DNA: TGTGCCAGCAGCGACCGGACTAGCGGGAGTAACGAGCAGTACTTC. Its protein is CASSDRTSGSNEQYF. Drawing the rest from reference TRBV7-2 and TRBJ2-7, the complete variable domain is GAGVSQSPSNKVTEKGKDVELRCDPISGHTALYWYRQSLGQGLEFLIYFQGNSAPDKSGLPSDRFSAERTGGSVSTLTIQRTQQEDSAVYLCASSDRTSGSNEQYFGPGTRLTVT.

This chain connects TRBV7-9 to TRBJ2-7, with D tentatively TRBD2 (6 bases). Trimming pared 1 base from V and 2 bases from J, leaving 9 bases between. The V gene's germline CDR1 is SEHNR and CDR2 FQNEAQ (reference sequence). The CDR3 is 14 amino acids. The CDR3 coding sequence is TGTGCCAGCAGCTTAGTGCGGGGAGCCTACGAGCAGTACTTC. Translating it yields CASSLVRGAYEQYF. Full variable domain (missing parts from reference TRBV7-9 and TRBJ2-7): DTGVSQNPRHKITKRGQNVTFRCDPISEHNRLYWYRQTLGQGPEFLTYFQNEAQLEKSRLLSDRFSAERPKGSFSTLEIQRTEQGDSAMYLCASSLVRGAYEQYFGPGTRLTVT.

The rearrangement links TRBV5-1 to TRBJ1-2, with 9 bases lining up with TRBD1. The germline gives CDR1 SGHRS, CDR2 YFSETQ. The junction had 5 bases not matched to a gene; V was cut back by 4 bases and J by 4 bases. The CDR3 spans 14 residues. The CDR3 protein is CASSAGQGPYGYTF. The CDR3, as DNA: TGCGCCAGCAGCGCGGGACAGGGACCCTATGGCTACACCTTC.

This clone was counted a single time. The chain uses TRBV5-1 and TRBJ2-2; D might be TRBD2 (6 bases). The V and J ends lost 1 base and 6 bases respectively, with 13 bases between them. CDR1 SGHRS and CDR2 YFSETQ come from the germline V gene. This CDR3 spans 15 amino acids. CDR3 amino acids: CASSLSAREAGELFF. CDR3 DNA: TGCGCCAGCAGCTTGTCAGCCAGGGAGGCCGGGGAGCTGTTTTTT.

The chain links TRBV29-1 to TRBJ2-1; 9 bases are a match to TRBD1. The CDR3 is 14 amino acids. With 6 bases clipped from V and 5 bases from J, the junction kept 8 bases outside the gene matches. The germline V gene encodes CDR1 SQVTM and CDR2 ANQGSEA. The CDR3 loop is CSVARDRANNEQFF. The CDR3 region has the DNA TGCAGCGTCGCGAGGGACAGGGCCAACAATGAGCAGTTCTTC.

The rearrangement uses TRBV5-4 and TRBJ2-2; 8 bases agree with TRBD2. J gave up 3 bases and V 1 base, and 11 bases lay outside the gene matches. The germline V gene has CDR1 SGHNT and CDR2 YYREEE (reference sequence). The CDR3 extends over 18 amino acids. Here the CDR3 reads CASSLRTSLVSDTGELFF. CDR3 coding DNA: TGTGCCAGCAGCTTGAGGACTAGCCTAGTTAGCGACACCGGGGAGCTGTTTTTT.

V is TRBV4-3 and J is TRBJ2-3, with 7 bases identical to TRBD2. This CDR3 has 15 residues. V was pared by 1 base and J by 4 bases, with 5 bases of the junction left unmatched. Germline CDR1 is LGHNA and CDR2 is YSLEER. CDR3 sequence: CASSQGWGGADTQYF. Here the CDR3 DNA reads TGCGCCAGCAGCCAAGGTTGGGGAGGGGCAGATACGCAGTATTTT.

The rearrangement links TRBV27 to TRBJ2-4; a weak D match, TRBD1 (6 bases). Germline CDR1 and CDR2: MNHEY and SMNVEV (reference sequence). CDR3 size: 15 residues. Trimming cost V 0 bases and J 6 bases, with 12 bases left between them. The CDR3 is CASSLSRGPRNIQYF. As DNA, the CDR3 is TGTGCCAGCAGTTTATCCAGGGGACCGAGAAACATTCAGTACTTC.

This clone was recorded at least ten times. The gene calls are TRBV5-1 and TRBJ2-1; no definite D call. Trimming shortened V by 0 bases and J by 4 bases, and 11 bases separated the two germline ends. The CDR3 has 15 amino acids. Germline V gives CDR1 SGHRS, CDR2 YFSETQ. CDR3 nucleotide sequence: TGCGCCAGCAGCTTGGGGCTAGGCGTTTACAATGAGCAGTTCTTC. This codes for CASSLGLGVYNEQFF.

V gene TRBV9 combines with J gene TRBJ1-3; D is ambiguous. The length of the CDR3 is 14 residues. V dropped 4 bases and J dropped 9 bases, with 17 bases sitting between them. The germline V gene encodes CDR1 SGDLS and CDR2 YYNGEE. In DNA form, the CDR3 reads TGTGCCAGCAGCCCCCTTCAAAACGGAGGCACCATATATTTT. It translates to CASSPLQNGGTIYF.

J is TRBJ2-1 and V is TRBV4-2; D is undetermined. V lost 0 bases and J 3 bases, leaving 6 bases between the germline ends. The germline V gene has CDR1 LGHNA and CDR2 YNFKEQ. The CDR3 has 14 residues. As DNA, the CDR3 is TGTGCCAGCAGCCAAGATGTGCGCTACAATGAGCAGTTCTTC. Protein sequence: CASSQDVRYNEQFF.

This rearrangement joins TRBV5-8 to TRBJ1-6, with TRBD1 as a possible D gene (6 bases). Per germline, CDR1 SGHTS and CDR2 YDEGEE. The CDR3 runs 13 residues. V was shortened by 4 bases and J by 10 bases, with 12 bases between the two germline ends. In nucleotides, the CDR3 is TGTGCCAGCAGCCTTGCGGGGGGCTCACCCCTCCACTTT. Amino acid sequence: CASSLAGGSPLHF. Together with reference TRBV5-8 and TRBJ1-6, the CDR3 gives the full variable domain: EAGVTQSPTHLIKTRGQQATLRCSPISGHTSVYWYQQALGLGLQFLLWYDEGEERNRGNFPPRFSGRQFPNYSSELNVNALELEDSALYLCASSLAGGSPLHFGNGTRLTVT.

J is TRBJ1-3 and V is TRBV3-1 (or the pseudogene TRBV3-2), with 7 bases that match TRBD1. This CDR3 region has 15 residues. After removal of 4 bases from V and 11 bases from J, the junction contained 14 bases not matched to a gene. Germline loops: CDR1 LGHDT, CDR2 YNNKEL (reference sequence). CDR3 sequence reads: CASSLTGGGLDPIYF. CDR3 nucleotides: TGTGCCAGCAGCCTCACGGGAGGGGGCCTGGACCCCATATATTTT.

The chain employs TRBV5-1 and TRBJ1-5; 9 bases match TRBD1. J was trimmed by 5 bases and V by 3 bases; bases with no gene match: 9. Germline V lookup: CDR1 SGHRS, CDR2 YFSETQ. The CDR3 runs 16 residues. This CDR3 reads CASSSGGDRDDQPQHF. CDR3 coding DNA: TGCGCCAGCAGCTCTGGAGGGGACAGGGACGATCAGCCCCAGCATTTT.

A few counts support this clone. The rearrangement uses TRBV19 and TRBJ1-4; D is undetermined. The CDR3 runs 13 residues. V lost 5 bases to trimming and J lost 2 bases, with 6 bases between them. CDR1 LNHDA and CDR2 SQIVND come from the germline V gene (reference sequence). The CDR3 region has the DNA TGTGCCAGTAGTTTCTATACTAATGAAAAACTGTTTTTT. Its protein is CASSFYTNEKLFF.

V is TRBV5-6 and J is TRBJ2-7; 7 bases match TRBD2. In germline, CDR1 is SGHDT, CDR2 YYEEEE. The CDR3 runs 14 residues. The junction had 3 bases not matched to a gene; V was cut back by 1 base and J by 2 bases. The CDR3 sequence: CASSLPSGTYEQYF. Here the CDR3 DNA reads TGTGCCAGCAGCTTGCCCAGCGGGACCTACGAGCAGTACTTC.

This clone occurred a few times. The junction departs from the called germline gene at one end, perhaps through a read error. The chain carries TRBV5-1 and TRBJ2-7; 9 bases agree with TRBD2. The CDR3 covers 15 residues. Germline assignment: CDR1 SGHRS and CDR2 YFSETQ. The CDR3, as DNA: TGCGCCAGCAGAGTCGCGGGACTAGCTTCCTCCGAGCAGTACTTC. This encodes CASRVAGLASSEQYF.

This clone has just one count. Sequence at one end of the junction differs from germline and may be a read error. Other DNA sequences in the sample encode the same CDR3. The V call is TRBV11-2, the J call TRBJ2-7; 8 bases are shared with TRBD2. This CDR3 has 16 residues. Germline values: CDR1 SGHAT, CDR2 FQNNGV. CDR3 protein: CASSFPQAGGSYEQYF. The CDR3 DNA reads as TGTGCCAGCAGCTTTCCTCAGGCGGGAGGCTCCTACGAGCAGTACTTT.

V and J are TRBV27 and TRBJ1-5; D might be TRBD1 (5 bases). Between the trimmed V and J ends, which lost 7 bases and 3 bases, there was a span of 16 bases. In germline, CDR1 is MNHEY, CDR2 SMNVEV (reference sequence). The CDR3 loop spans 15 amino acids. The CDR3 reads CASKEWGGNNQPQHF. The CDR3, as DNA: TGTGCCAGCAAGGAATGGGGCGGGAACAATCAGCCCCAGCATTTT.

V is TRBV27 and J is TRBJ1-6; unclear D gene. CDR1 is MNHEY, CDR2 SMNVEV, per germline (reference sequence). The V end lost 3 bases, the J end lost 5 bases, and 8 bases lay between the germline ends. The CDR3 sequence is 14 residues long. This chain's CDR3 is CASSLGPNNSPLHF. CDR3 bases: TGTGCCAGCAGTTTGGGCCCCAATAATTCACCCCTCCACTTT.

This chain joins TRBV28 and TRBJ2-5; TRBD1 is a possible D gene (6 bases). V was clipped by 6 bases and J by 4 bases, with 15 bases between them. Germline V gene sequence: CDR1 MDHEN, CDR2 SYDVKM. The CDR3 has 14 amino acids. The chain's CDR3 is CASSLGQLIETQYF. The CDR3 DNA sequence: TGTGCCAGCAGCCTCGGACAGTTAATAGAGACCCAGTACTTC.